These 24 T cell receptor beta chains originate from one sample sequenced in a study of blood T cell repertoires in COVID-19. TCRdb's copy holds only in-frame clones and misses some; the assay was immunoSEQ multiplex PCR. Counted here are over 80,000 clones, approximately 79% occurring once; the ten biggest clones make up 3.5% to 4%. Sequencing was done on a sample of peripheral blood. These receptors were collected from a man aged 70 or older with COVID-19, enrolled during active disease.

The chain's CDR3 is CASSYRGNIQYF. Here the CDR3 DNA reads TGTGCCAGCAGTTACAGGGGAAACATTCAGTACTTC. The chain employs TRBV6-2 or TRBV6-3 and TRBJ2-4, with a tentative D call TRBD1 (5 bases). With 2 bases removed from V and 6 bases from J, the gap between germline ends came to 5 bases. This CDR3 has 12 residues. In germline, CDR1 is MNHEY, CDR2 SVGEGT.

The chain recombines TRBV4-3 with TRBJ1-3; 7 bases are shared with TRBD1. Germline CDR1 LGHNA, CDR2 YSLEER. The CDR3 is made up of 15 amino acids. V was pared by 1 base and J by 2 bases, with 2 bases of the junction left unmatched. CDR3 DNA: TGCGCCAGCAGCCAAGGGACAGGAACTGGAAACACCATATATTTT. It yields the protein CASSQGTGTGNTIYF.

The J gene is TRBJ1-6, the V gene TRBV9, with 7 bases that match TRBD1. V lost 4 bases, J lost 8 bases, and 9 bases stayed unmatched. From germline, CDR1 is SGDLS and CDR2 YYNGEE. This CDR3 is 15 amino acids long. The CDR3 DNA reads as TGTGCCAGCAGCCCAAGACAGGGTCTAGATTCACCCCTCCACTTT. Translating gives CASSPRQGLDSPLHF.

The genes are TRBV29-1 and TRBJ2-1, with 9 bases identical to TRBD2. CDR1 SQVTM and CDR2 ANQGSEA come from the germline V gene. With V trimmed by 7 bases and J by 5 bases, 9 bases remained unmatched. The length of the CDR3 is 14 residues. CDR3 sequence reads: CSAGSLAGNNEQFF. The DNA of the CDR3 is TGCAGCGCCGGGAGCCTAGCGGGAAACAATGAGCAGTTCTTC.

A single count supports this clone. The chain has TRBV5-4 and TRBJ2-1; perhaps TRBD2 as D (6 bases). The V and J ends lost 3 bases and 4 bases respectively, with 14 bases between them. The CDR3 runs 15 residues. Per germline, CDR1 SGHNT and CDR2 YYREEE (reference sequence). The CDR3 DNA is TGTGCCAGCAGCTCCTCATTGGCGGGATACAATGAGCAGTTCTTC. This gives the protein CASSSSLAGYNEQFF.

This chain connects TRBV11-3 to TRBJ2-7; D is perhaps TRBD2 (6 bases). Germline CDR1 is SGHNT and CDR2 is YENEEA. Trimming took off 11 bases at V and 7 bases at J, with 24 bases between the two ends. The CDR3 contains 14 residues. CDR3 region: CACPRWRDMGEQYF. The CDR3 nucleotides are TGTGCCTGCCCTAGGTGGCGGGATATGGGGGAGCAGTACTTC. Together with reference TRBV11-3 and TRBJ2-7, the CDR3 gives the full variable domain: EAGVVQSPRYKIIEKKQPVAFWCNPISGHNTLYWYLQNLGQGPELLIRYENEEAVDDSQLPKDRFSAERLKGVDSTLKIQPAELGDSAVYLCACPRWRDMGEQYFGPGTRLTVT.

The CDR3 sequence is CAWRGVGGSQPQHF. CDR3 sequence (DNA): TGTGCCTGGAGGGGGGTAGGGGGCAGTCAGCCCCAGCATTTT. The rearrangement uses TRBV30 and TRBJ1-5; the match to TRBD1 covers 7 bases. Germline V gives CDR1 GTSNPN, CDR2 SVGIG (reference sequence). The CDR3 is made up of 14 amino acids. Trimming took 3 bases from V and 6 from J; bases not matched to a gene: 8.

The J gene is TRBJ2-6, the V gene TRBV6-6, with TRBD2 as a possible D gene (6 bases). Trimming took 10 bases from V and 0 from J, leaving 10 bases between them. The CDR3 runs to 14 residues. The germline gives CDR1 MNHNY, CDR2 SVGAGI (reference sequence). The CDR3 reads CATMRDSGANVLTF. In DNA, the CDR3 is TGTGCCACCATGCGGGACTCTGGGGCCAACGTCCTGACTTTC.

V gene TRBV6-1 combines with J gene TRBJ2-7, with 10 bases aligning to TRBD2. The germline V gene has CDR1 MNHNS and CDR2 SASEGT. J gave up 7 bases and V 4 bases, and 16 bases lay outside the gene matches. This CDR3 comprises 17 residues. The CDR3 here is CASSVASGSADVWEQYF. The CDR3 nucleotides read TGTGCCAGCAGTGTCGCTAGCGGGAGCGCGGATGTTTGGGAGCAGTACTTC.

The V gene is TRBV5-5, the J gene TRBJ2-7; 7 nucleotides agree with TRBD1. Germline CDR1 reads SGHKS; CDR2 reads YYEKEE (reference sequence). J gave up 7 bases and V 4 bases, and 5 bases lay outside the gene matches. The CDR3 contains 12 residues. CDR3 nucleotide sequence: TGTGCCAGCAGCCCAACAGGGGTGGAGCAGTACTTC. It translates to CASSPTGVEQYF.

This chain connects TRBV5-1 to TRBJ2-1; 12 bases line up with TRBD2. The V segment lost 4 bases and the J segment 3 bases; nucleotides outside the gene matches: 5. Germline assignment: CDR1 SGHRS and CDR2 YFSETQ. CDR3 length: 16 residues. The CDR3 region is CASSERLAGVYNEQFF. CDR3 DNA sequence: TGCGCCAGCAGCGAGAGACTAGCGGGAGTCTACAATGAGCAGTTCTTC.

This chain joins TRBV2 and TRBJ2-5, with 8 nucleotides matching TRBD1. The V segment lost 10 bases and the J segment 5 bases; nucleotides outside the gene matches: 12. The CDR3 loop spans 14 amino acids. The V gene's germline CDR1 is SNHLY and CDR2 FYNNEI. The CDR3 sequence is CATKAQGAGETQYF. The CDR3, as DNA: TGTGCCACCAAGGCTCAGGGGGCGGGTGAGACCCAGTACTTC.

The chain couples TRBV6-6 to TRBJ2-2; D not resolved. The CDR3 consists of 13 residues. Between the trimmed V and J ends, which lost 6 bases and 3 bases, there was a span of 8 bases. Germline CDR1 is MNHNY and CDR2 is SVGAGI (reference sequence). As DNA, the CDR3 is TGTGCCAGCAGCACCAGATACACCGGGGAGCTGTTTTTT. It codes for CASSTRYTGELFF.

The chain has TRBV5-1 and TRBJ2-7; 8 bases map to TRBD2. V was clipped by 3 bases and J by 4 bases; unmatched bases: 6. This CDR3 contains 14 residues. Per germline, CDR1 SGHRS and CDR2 YFSETQ. CDR3 bases: TGCGCCAGCAGCTACGCGGGAGGATTTTACGAGCAGTACTTC. Protein: CASSYAGGFYEQYF.

The V gene is TRBV9, the J gene TRBJ2-1; a weak D match, TRBD1 (5 bases). CDR1 SGDLS and CDR2 YYNGEE come from the germline V gene. Trimming took 3 bases from V and 6 from J, leaving 10 bases between them. The CDR3 sequence is 13 residues long. The DNA for the CDR3 is TGTGCCAGCAGCGGGGGCAGTGGCAATGAGCAGTTCTTC. Translating it yields CASSGGSGNEQFF.

J is TRBJ1-4 and V is TRBV7-8; 10 nucleotides agree with TRBD1. The junction had 7 bases not matched to a gene; V was cut back by 1 base and J by 2 bases. The CDR3 is made up of 18 amino acids. The germline V gene has CDR1 SGHVS and CDR2 FQNEAQ. Written as DNA, the CDR3 is TGTGCCAGCAGCTTAGTGGGACAGGGGATCGGGACTAATGAAAAACTGTTTTTT. Translated: CASSLVGQGIGTNEKLFF.

This clone was detected only once. The chain links TRBV5-1 to TRBJ2-1, with D perhaps matching TRBD2 (6 bases). CDR3 size: 16 residues. Germline CDR1 SGHRS, CDR2 YFSETQ. The V end was cut by 0 bases, the J end by 5 bases, with 15 bases between. The CDR3 coding sequence is TGCGCCAGCAGCTTGGTGTTGGGGGGAATGAACAATGAGCAGTTCTTC. Its protein is CASSLVLGGMNNEQFF.

J is TRBJ2-1 and V is TRBV10-3; D is ambiguous. The CDR3 extends over 14 amino acids. In germline, CDR1 is ENHRY, CDR2 SYGVKD. V lost 4 bases and J lost 5, with 12 bases in between. Here the CDR3 DNA reads TGTGCCATCAGTGTATATCACATCGACAATGAGCAGTTCTTC. This gives the protein CAISVYHIDNEQFF.

This chain connects TRBV7-3 to TRBJ1-2; 9 nucleotides match TRBD1. CDR3 length: 17 amino acids. CDR1 SGHTA and CDR2 FQGTGA come from the germline V gene. After removal of 2 bases from V and 3 bases from J, the junction contained 10 bases not matched to a gene. The CDR3 sequence is CASSLEGQGRYYYGYTF. The CDR3 nucleotides read TGTGCCAGCAGCTTAGAGGGACAGGGACGTTACTACTATGGCTACACCTTC.

By sample fraction, this clone is medium-sized. The V gene is TRBV5-8, the J gene TRBJ1-1; D is perhaps TRBD1 (6 bases). The V end was cut by 2 bases, the J end by 4 bases, with 15 bases between. The germline CDR1 and CDR2 sequences are SGHTS and YDEGEE. There are 15 residues in the CDR3. The CDR3, as DNA: TGTGCCAGCAGCTTTACCCAGGGGAGCGGCACTGAAGCTTTCTTT. Translating gives CASSFTQGSGTEAFF. Filled out from reference TRBV5-8 and TRBJ1-1, the complete variable domain reads EAGVTQSPTHLIKTRGQQATLRCSPISGHTSVYWYQQALGLGLQFLLWYDEGEERNRGNFPPRFSGRQFPNYSSELNVNALELEDSALYLCASSFTQGSGTEAFFGQGTRLTVV.

The V gene is TRBV5-6, the J gene TRBJ1-2; no clear D. The CDR3 runs to 15 residues. V was pared by 4 bases and J by 3 bases, with 16 bases between. Germline CDR1 is SGHDT and CDR2 is YYEEEE. The CDR3 sequence is CASSRKGRKDYGYTF. The CDR3 coding sequence is TGTGCCAGCAGCCGGAAAGGCAGGAAAGACTATGGCTACACCTTC. Together with reference TRBV5-6 and TRBJ1-2, the CDR3 gives the full variable domain: DAGVTQSPTHLIKTRGQQVTLRCSPKSGHDTVSWYQQALGQGPQFIFQYYEEEERQRGNFPDRFSGHQFPNYSSELNVNALLLGDSALYLCASSRKGRKDYGYTFGSGTRLTVV.

A few counts support this clone. V is TRBV4-3 and J is TRBJ2-3, with a possible D match to TRBD1 (5 bases). Germline V CDR1 and CDR2: LGHNA, YSLEER. CDR3 length: 17 amino acids. Trimming took 0 bases from V and 5 from J, leaving 18 bases between them. CDR3 bases: TGCGCCAGCAGCCAAGAAACCCCAGGGCCCCTCGGAGATACGCAGTATTTT. This codes for CASSQETPGPLGDTQYF.

The CDR3 spells CASSLLAGGRFYNEQFF. CDR3 coding DNA: TGTGCCAGCAGTCTCCTAGCGGGAGGGCGGTTCTACAATGAGCAGTTCTTC. This chain uses TRBV28 with TRBJ2-1; 12 nucleotides match TRBD2. V was clipped by 5 bases and J by 3 bases; unmatched bases: 8. Germline V gene data show CDR1 as MDHEN and CDR2 as SYDVKM. The length of the CDR3 is 17 residues.

This clone has a handful of counts. The DNA of the CDR3 is TGTGCCAGCAGCCGTCGAGGAGGGATGGGAGACACTGAAGCTTTCTTT. This translates into CASSRRGGMGDTEAFF. The V call is TRBV14, the J call TRBJ1-1, with D uncertain. The ends were cut back, 4 bases at V and 3 bases at J, with 18 bases in the middle. This CDR3 is built from 16 residues. CDR1 is SGHDN and CDR2 is FVKESK in the germline V gene.